The present TCR beta chain was sequenced within a study of cytomegalovirus exposure and HLA in healthy donors (dated by TCRdb to the late 2010s). Concerning the study at large: An earlier analysis of approximately 640 of the donors reported roughly 300 Gb of sequence data and about 100 million unique TCR beta sequences from 150 million to 200 million T cells. Among about 410 genotyped donors of the cohort, an average of approximately 200,000 unique TCR beta nucleotide sequences was sequenced per donor, of which roughly 17% were non-productive. A later genetic analysis used genome-wide SNP genotypes for 398 of the 666 donors, treating that subset as a discovery cohort. A later analysis re-analyzed previously published TCR beta repertoires from 666 donors and added high-resolution HLA genotyping to study TCR occurrence patterns. The genetic ancestry cluster associated with self-reported Caucasian donors included roughly 84% of the roughly 360 genotyped donors. The study profiled the T cell repertoires of fewer than 850 subjects by immunosequencing and related them to cytomegalovirus serostatus. Typing coverage differed by locus: A, B, C, DRB1 and DQB1 were typed in roughly 620-640 donors, DQA1 in approximately 520, DPA1 in around 580, and DPB1 in approximately 450. High-throughput TCR immunosequencing, statistical association of individual TCRs with disease status, and machine learning were combined to predict cytomegalovirus infection status. The aim of the study was to test whether cataloging public T cell receptors could identify signatures of past pathogen exposure. All discovery cohort repertoires had been generated using a single sequencing platform. Rather than using new phenotypic data, the later analysis identified candidate immune exposures from TCR beta sequences and from how often those sequences occurred across donors. Class I and class II HLA loci were covered by the typing at four-digit resolution. Donor age, sex, ethnicity and CMV serostatus were compiled alongside the repertoire data. Several DR-DQ haplotypes were handled as single units for association and clustering because linkage in the cohort was strong. An earlier analysis of nearly 600 of the donors applied high-throughput TCR beta sequencing to assess whether each TCR beta V gene segment acted as functional or pseudogenic. An early release that covered several hundred HLA-typed donors contained 250 to 350 gigabases of sequencing data and about 84 million unique TCR sequences. Along with the approximately 700-subject first cohort, a separate validation cohort of over a hundred different subjects was used.

The library was obtained by the immunoSEQ multiplex PCR assay. A mixture of 60 forward primers for TCR Vbeta segments and 13 reverse primers for TCR Jbeta segments was used in the multiplex PCR. Amplification of the CDR3 region of rearranged TCR beta genes was performed with a multiplex PCR assay on genomic DNA. On the Illumina HiSeq System, the amplified TCR beta libraries were sequenced as 87-base-pair reads. Concerning the study's data processing: Across the 666 repertoires, a later analysis counted approximately 75 million unique TCR beta chains, 8.5 million to 12 million of which were shared by at least two donors. Raw reads were error-corrected and collapsed into unique sequences by a nearest-neighbor algorithm in which closely related sequences were merged to remove PCR and sequencing errors. To assign V, D and J gene segments, CDR3 sequences were aligned to IMGT reference sequences. Each retained sequence needed at least a six-nucleotide match to both a V gene segment and a J gene segment. Rearrangements were called productive when the CDR3 lacked stop codons and stayed in frame with V and J; all others were non-productive. Following IMGT convention, CDR3 was defined as the stretch from the second conserved V-encoded cysteine up to the conserved J-encoded phenylalanine. The earlier analysis of 587 of the donors excluded sequences that lacked an unambiguous match to a single V gene segment. An earlier analysis of roughly 590 of the donors called V segments functional above 56.7% productive rearrangements and segregating when the between-donor standard deviation exceeded 5%. A statistical classification framework was built for diagnosing cytomegalovirus status from the catalog of TCR beta chain sequences. In a later analysis, TCR nucleotide sequences were compared against IMGT/GENE-DB human TR gene sequences so that V and J genes could be assigned. In a later analysis, CDR3 sequences and most-parsimonious VDJ recombination scenarios were assigned using the TCRdist pipeline. In a later analysis, each TCR beta chain was defined by its CDR3 amino acid sequence together with its V-gene family, and reads lacking a unique V-gene family were excluded. A later analysis removed over 500 highly shared, low-generation-probability nucleotide sequences to deal with suspected cross-contamination and a sequencing artifact. In a later analysis, a clonal expansion index was calculated for each public chain from normalized within-repertoire ranks of inferred template counts. A later analysis computed generation probabilities with a VDJ recombination model fitted to out-of-frame rearrangements, and checked the results against IGoR. In a later analysis, TCR-TCR, TCR-HLA and TCR-CMV co-occurrence was scored with hypergeometric tests, and a repertoire-size bias correction was applied to TCR pairs. To estimate false discovery rates, a later analysis permuted the HLA or CMV assignments 20 times. In a later analysis, co-occurring TCRs were grouped using DBSCAN, with TCRdist sequence similarity added in when clustering inside HLA-allele-positive subsets. For co-occurrence clustering, repertoires with fewer than 30,000 or more than 120,000 public chains were excluded, along with five repertoires with anomalous nucleotide sharing. Sourced from immuneACCESS, this table was stored by TCRdb with only in-frame sequences that have V and J called. A share of the clones is absent; for the studies checked, an unresolved V gene accounts for under half, and the remainder has no known explanation. The DNA was the basis for D and trimming; V, J and clone size are from that table. The sample yields around 80,000 clones; about four fifths were counted once. The ten largest clones add up to 1.5% to 2% of the sample.

The cohort was made up of roughly 670 healthy bone marrow donors. At the time of sampling, all cohort members were nominally healthy, though unrecorded immune exposures were likely present. The donor tested CMV seronegative and was one of the 352 seronegative cohort members. A peripheral blood sample was collected from each donor, and TCR beta sequencing was performed on peripheral blood mononuclear cells. Genomic DNA was extracted from the blood cell samples with the Qiagen DNeasy Blood Extraction Kit. Study-wide findings and limitations: Broadly in line with IMGT annotations, most TCR beta V segments showed up in productive rearrangements about 90% or about 30% of the time in an earlier analysis of 587 of the donors. Immune exposure information for the cohort was limited to CMV serostatus. A further reported finding was that TCR beta sequences accurately predicted the HLA-A and HLA-B alleles for most subjects in the first cohort. Because HLA typing was missing for some donors at each locus, association tests included only the typed subset. A cluster of highly shared sequence variants was judged likely to be a technical artifact of the sequencing pipeline. In a later analysis, most CMV-associated TCR beta chains were found to appear HLA-restricted, with HLA associations seemingly driven largely by CMV exposure. The classifier was reported to diagnose cytomegalovirus status with high specificity and sensitivity in both the original cohort and the validation cohort. In this cohort, only TCR beta chains were sequenced, and detectable features were limited by the absence of alpha or paired-chain data. According to the authors, the approach could potentially be generalized to other disease states and immunological phenotypes. A later analysis reported that several top co-occurrence clusters appeared linked to parvovirus B19, influenza, CMV and Epstein-Barr virus. The presence/absence analyses assumed that sequencing depth was roughly uniform across donors, and that assumption may not be true. The study listed 150 to 200 TCR beta chains as associated with cytomegalovirus. Across donors, most TCR sequences were observed very rarely, whereas some public TCRs were present in many individuals. In vitro tests confirmed that a few of the cytomegalovirus-associated TCR beta chains recognize cytomegalovirus antigens. In a later genetic analysis, fewer N-insertions in productive TCRs were reported among donors in an Asian-associated ancestry cluster than the approximately 630-donor mean. In a later analysis, TCR association rates were found to vary across HLA loci, with the most associated TCRs seen for DRB1 alleles and the fewest for HLA-C alleles. Because counts were too low, 15 to 20 rarely observed V segments, including chromosome 9 orphons, were excluded from the earlier analysis of under 650 of the donors. A later genetic analysis associated a missense DCLRE1C variant with V-gene and J-gene trimming of TCR beta chains, and an independent cohort replicated the association. In a later analysis, HLA-associated TCR beta chains showed more clonal expansion and lower generation probabilities than non-associated chains that were equally common. When HLA alleles, especially DR and DQ, strongly co-occurred, attributing TCR associations to individual alleles was difficult. Specific HLA alleles were associated with 15,000 to 20,000 TCR beta sequences at a false discovery rate of 0.05 in a later analysis. Correlated functional status among segregating V segments might reflect linkage disequilibrium, but an unknown experimental factor could not be ruled out.

This clone has only a few counts. Its antigen is not yet known. No much larger clonotype is one base removed from it; base qualities were not supplied. The sequencing sample was made of PBMCs. This TCR was recovered from a middle-aged man in good health and CMV-seronegative.

This receptor has the CDR3 CASSPSFLGQGAAEAFF. The base sequence is TGTGCCAGCTCACCTTCGTTCCTGGGACAGGGGGCTGCTGAAGCTTTCTTT. Recombination connected TRBV18 to TRBJ1-1, with 12 bases matching TRBD1. Measured from the cysteine to the phenylalanine, the CDR3 is 17 residues long. The read is trimmed to its CDR3 DNA, 51 bases read in frame from base 1. CDR1 is given as KGHSH and CDR2 as LQKENI, both from the germline V gene. After removal of 3 bases from V and 6 bases from J, the junction retains 11 bases not matched to a gene.